This T cell receptor (beta chain) comes out of a study of cytomegalovirus exposure and HLA in healthy donors. In the study overall: The 550 to 700 first-cohort repertoires and the 120 or so validation repertoires shared the same platform, a later analysis reported.

Repertoires were generated with immunoSEQ multiplex PCR, while TCRdb's copy carries only in-frame clones and drops some. The table shows some 130,000 clones, with 80% to 90% occurring only once. Study-wide points: The study listed approximately 170 cytomegalovirus-associated TCR beta chains. Clusters of TCRs from the first cohort tended to co-occur in the 110 or so validation repertoires (as a later analysis found). It was reported that the classifier diagnosed cytomegalovirus status with high specificity and sensitivity in both the original and validation cohorts.

Remarks on this clone: The antigen is undetermined.

The sequence was obtained from a man between 18 and 29 years old in good health and CMV-seronegative. The material sequenced was PBMCs.

The CDR3 loop reads CASSEVVRGGLLGNEQFF. The CDR3 DNA sequence: TGTGCCAGCAGTGAAGTAGTAAGGGGGGGGCTGCTGGGCAATGAGCAGTTCTTC. The chain employs TRBV6-1 and TRBJ2-1, with a tentative D call TRBD2 (7 bases). CDR1 MNHNS and CDR2 SASEGT come from the germline V gene. The CDR3 spans 18 residues. V shed 1 base and J shed 6 bases, with 22 bases lying between them.